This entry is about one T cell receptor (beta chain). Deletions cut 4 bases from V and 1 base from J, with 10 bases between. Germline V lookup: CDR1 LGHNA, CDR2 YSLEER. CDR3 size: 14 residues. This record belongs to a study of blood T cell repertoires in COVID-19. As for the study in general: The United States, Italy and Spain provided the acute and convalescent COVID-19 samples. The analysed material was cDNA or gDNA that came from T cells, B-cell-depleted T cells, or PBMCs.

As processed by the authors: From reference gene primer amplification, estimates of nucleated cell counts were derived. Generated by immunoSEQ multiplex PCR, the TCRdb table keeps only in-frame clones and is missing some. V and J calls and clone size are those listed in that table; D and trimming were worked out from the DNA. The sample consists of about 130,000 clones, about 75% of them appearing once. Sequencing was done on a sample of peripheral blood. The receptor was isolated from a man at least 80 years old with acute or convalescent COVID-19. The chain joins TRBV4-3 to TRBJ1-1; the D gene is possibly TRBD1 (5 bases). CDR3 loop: CASSRLTGNTEAFF. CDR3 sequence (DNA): TGCGCCAGCAGCCGTCTAACAGGGAACACTGAAGCTTTCTTT.